This T cell receptor (beta chain) was captured in a study of blood T cell repertoires in COVID-19. Study-level background: Material from acute and convalescent COVID-19 was sourced from the United States, Italy and Spain. Nucleic acid was either cDNA or gDNA, and it came from T cells, B-cell-depleted T cells, or PBMCs.

In the authors' workflow: From reference gene primer amplification, estimates of nucleated cell counts were derived. Generated by immunoSEQ multiplex PCR, the TCRdb table keeps only in-frame clones and is missing some. Clone size and V and J calls were adopted from that table, with D and trimming inferred from the DNA. This sample has under 200,000 clones, with about 88% found just once. V lost 3 bases, J lost 7 bases, and 5 bases stayed unmatched. This CDR3 spans 14 amino acids. Looked up from germline, CDR1 is DFQATT and CDR2 is SNEGSKA (reference sequence). The chain couples TRBV20-1 to TRBJ1-5; 11 bases align to TRBD1. The clonotype originates from a man between 18 and 29 years old with active or convalescent COVID-19. Input material: peripheral blood. CDR3 coding DNA: TGCAGTGCTAGTGGGGGACAGGGGGAACAGCCCCAGCATTTT. Its translation is CSASGGQGEQPQHF.